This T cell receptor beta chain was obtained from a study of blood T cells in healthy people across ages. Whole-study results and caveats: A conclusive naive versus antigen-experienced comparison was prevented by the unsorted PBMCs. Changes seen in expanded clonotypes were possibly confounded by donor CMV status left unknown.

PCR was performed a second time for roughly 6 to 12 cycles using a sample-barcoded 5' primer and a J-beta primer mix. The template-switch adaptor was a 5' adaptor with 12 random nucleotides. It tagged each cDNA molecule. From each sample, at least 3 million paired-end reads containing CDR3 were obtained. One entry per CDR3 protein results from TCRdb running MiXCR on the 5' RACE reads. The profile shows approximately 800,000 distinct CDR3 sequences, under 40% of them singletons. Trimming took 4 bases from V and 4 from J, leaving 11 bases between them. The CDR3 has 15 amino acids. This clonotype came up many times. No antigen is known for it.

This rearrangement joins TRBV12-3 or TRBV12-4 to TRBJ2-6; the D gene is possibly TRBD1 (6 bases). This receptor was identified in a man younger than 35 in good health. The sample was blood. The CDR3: CASSSGVSGANVLTF. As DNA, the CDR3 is TGTGCCAGCAGTTCAGGGGTTTCAGGGGCCAACGTCCTGACTTTC.